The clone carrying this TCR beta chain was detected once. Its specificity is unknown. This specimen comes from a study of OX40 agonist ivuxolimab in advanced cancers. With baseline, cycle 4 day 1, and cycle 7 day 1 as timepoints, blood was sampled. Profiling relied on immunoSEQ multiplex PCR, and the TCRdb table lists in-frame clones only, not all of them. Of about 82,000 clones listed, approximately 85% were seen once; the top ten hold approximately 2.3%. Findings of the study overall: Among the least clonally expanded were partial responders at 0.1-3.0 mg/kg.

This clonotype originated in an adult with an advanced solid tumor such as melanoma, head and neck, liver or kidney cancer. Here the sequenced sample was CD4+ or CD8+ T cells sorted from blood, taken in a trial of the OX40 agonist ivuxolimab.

CDR3 sequence reads: CASSLGGQGVSGELFF. The CDR3 nucleotides read TGTGCCAGCAGCTTGGGGGGACAGGGGGTTAGCGGGGAGCTGTTTTTT. The rearrangement joins TRBV5-4 to TRBJ2-2; TRBD1 matches 11 bases. Germline CDR1 reads SGHNT; CDR2 reads YYREEE (reference sequence). This CDR3 contains 16 residues. V lost 0 bases, J lost 7 bases, and 5 bases stayed unmatched.